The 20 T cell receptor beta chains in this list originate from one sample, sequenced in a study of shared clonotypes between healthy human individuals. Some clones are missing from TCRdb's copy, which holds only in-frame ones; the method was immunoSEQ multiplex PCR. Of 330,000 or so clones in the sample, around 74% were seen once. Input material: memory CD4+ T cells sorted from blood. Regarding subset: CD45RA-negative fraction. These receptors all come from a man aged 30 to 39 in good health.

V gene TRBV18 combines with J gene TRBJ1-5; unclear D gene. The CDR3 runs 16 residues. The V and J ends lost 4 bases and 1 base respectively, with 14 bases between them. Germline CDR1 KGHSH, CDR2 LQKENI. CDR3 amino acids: CASSLGGFGSNQPQHF. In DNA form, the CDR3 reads TGTGCCAGCTCACTGGGTGGGTTCGGCAGCAATCAGCCCCAGCATTTT. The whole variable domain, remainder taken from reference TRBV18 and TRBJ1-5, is NAGVMQNPRHLVRRRGQEARLRCSPMKGHSHVYWYRQLPEEGLKFMVYLQKENIIDESGMPKERFSAEFPKEGPSILRIQQVVRGDSAAYFCASSLGGFGSNQPQHFGDGTRLSIL.

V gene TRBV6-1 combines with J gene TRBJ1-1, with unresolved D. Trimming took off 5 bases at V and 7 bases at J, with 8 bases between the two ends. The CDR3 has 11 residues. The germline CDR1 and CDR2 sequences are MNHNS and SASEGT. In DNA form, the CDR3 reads TGTGCCAGCAGTTATCTGAGTGAAGCTTTCTTT. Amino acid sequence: CASSYLSEAFF.

CDR3 sequence reads: CASSIIAAGTGELFF. In DNA form, the CDR3 reads TGTGCCAGCAGCATTATAGCGGCCGGGACCGGGGAGCTGTTTTTT. The genes are TRBV11-2 and TRBJ2-2, with a weak D call TRBD2 (6 bases). The CDR3 is 15 residues long. Between the trimmed V and J ends, which lost 5 bases and 5 bases, there was a span of 15 bases. Germline CDR1 and CDR2: SGHAT and FQNNGV.

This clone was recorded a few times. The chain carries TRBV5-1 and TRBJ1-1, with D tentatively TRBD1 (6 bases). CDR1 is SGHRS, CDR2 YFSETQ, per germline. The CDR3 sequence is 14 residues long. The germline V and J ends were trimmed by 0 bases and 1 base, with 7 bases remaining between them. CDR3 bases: TGCGCCAGCAGCTTGGACAGGGCGAACACTGAAGCTTTCTTT. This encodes CASSLDRANTEAFF.

CDR3 sequence: CASSLFATRGTEAFF. The CDR3 DNA sequence: TGTGCCAGCAGCTTATTTGCCACGCGCGGCACTGAAGCTTTCTTT. The rearrangement joins TRBV7-2 to TRBJ1-1, with no clear D. There are 15 residues in the CDR3. Germline V gene lookup returns CDR1 SGHTA and CDR2 FQGNSA. Trimming shortened V by 2 bases and J by 4 bases, and 14 bases separated the two germline ends.

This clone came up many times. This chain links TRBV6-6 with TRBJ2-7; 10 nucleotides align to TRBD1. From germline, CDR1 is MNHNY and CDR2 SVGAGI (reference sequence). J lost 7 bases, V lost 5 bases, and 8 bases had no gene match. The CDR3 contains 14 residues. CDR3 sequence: CASSTPGQGREQYF. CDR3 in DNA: TGTGCCAGCAGTACACCGGGACAGGGGAGAGAGCAGTACTTC.

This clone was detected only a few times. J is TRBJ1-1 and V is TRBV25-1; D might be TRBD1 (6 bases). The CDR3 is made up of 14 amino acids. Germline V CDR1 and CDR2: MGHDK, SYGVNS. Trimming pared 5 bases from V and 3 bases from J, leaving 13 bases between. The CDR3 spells CASSQQGKDTEAFF. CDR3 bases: TGTGCCAGCAGTCAACAGGGAAAGGACACTGAAGCTTTCTTT.

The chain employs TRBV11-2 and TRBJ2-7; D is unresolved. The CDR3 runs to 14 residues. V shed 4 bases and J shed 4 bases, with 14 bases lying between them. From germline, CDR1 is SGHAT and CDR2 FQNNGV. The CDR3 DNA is TGTGCCAGCAGCTCTTGGGCCATGTCGTACGAGCAGTACTTC. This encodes CASSSWAMSYEQYF.

Written as DNA, the CDR3 is TGCGCCAGCAGTCAAAAGAGATCGGGGGACACTGAAGCTTTCTTT. It specifies CASSQKRSGDTEAFF. V and J are TRBV4-3 and TRBJ1-1; possibly TRBD1 for D (5 bases). Germline V gene data show CDR1 as LGHNA and CDR2 as YSLEER. The CDR3 is 15 residues long. V was pared by 6 bases and J by 3 bases, with 17 bases between.

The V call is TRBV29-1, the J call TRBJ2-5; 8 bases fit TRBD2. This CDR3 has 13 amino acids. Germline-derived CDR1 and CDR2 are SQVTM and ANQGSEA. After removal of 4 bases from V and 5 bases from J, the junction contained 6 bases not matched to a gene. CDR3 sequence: CSVVRGGGETQYF. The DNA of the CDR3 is TGCAGCGTTGTCAGGGGCGGGGGGGAGACCCAGTACTTC.

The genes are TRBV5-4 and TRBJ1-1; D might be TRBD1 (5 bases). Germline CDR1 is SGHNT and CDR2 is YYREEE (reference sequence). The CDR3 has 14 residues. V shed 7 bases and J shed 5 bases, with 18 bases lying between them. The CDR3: CASVPRGGRTEAFF. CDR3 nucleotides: TGTGCCAGCGTTCCCCGGGGGGGTCGGACTGAAGCTTTCTTT.

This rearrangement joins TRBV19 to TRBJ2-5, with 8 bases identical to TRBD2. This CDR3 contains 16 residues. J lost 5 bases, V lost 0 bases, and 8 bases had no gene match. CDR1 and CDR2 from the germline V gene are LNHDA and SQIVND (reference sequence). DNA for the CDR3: TGTGCCAGTAGTATAGATCAGGGAGCGGGAGCTGAGACCCAGTACTTC. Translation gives CASSIDQGAGAETQYF.

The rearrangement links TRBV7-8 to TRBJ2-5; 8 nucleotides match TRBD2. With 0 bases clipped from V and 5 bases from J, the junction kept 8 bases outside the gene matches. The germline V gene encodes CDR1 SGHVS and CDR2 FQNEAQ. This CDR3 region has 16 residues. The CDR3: CASSLARAGGMETQYF. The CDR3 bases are TGTGCCAGCAGCTTAGCGAGGGCGGGAGGAATGGAGACCCAGTACTTC.

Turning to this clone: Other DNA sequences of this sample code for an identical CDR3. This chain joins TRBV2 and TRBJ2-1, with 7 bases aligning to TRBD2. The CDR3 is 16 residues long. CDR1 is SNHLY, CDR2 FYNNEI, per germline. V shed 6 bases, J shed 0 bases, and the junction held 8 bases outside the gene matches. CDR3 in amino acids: CASRLAGGSSYNEQFF. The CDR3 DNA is TGTGCCAGCAGATTGGCTGGCGGGAGCTCCTACAATGAGCAGTTCTTC.

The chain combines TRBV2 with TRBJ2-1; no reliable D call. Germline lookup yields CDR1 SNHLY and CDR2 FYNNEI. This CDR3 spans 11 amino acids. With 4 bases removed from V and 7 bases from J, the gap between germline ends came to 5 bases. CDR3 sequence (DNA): TGTGCCAGCAGTGGAAGTAATGAGCAGTTCTTC. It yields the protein CASSGSNEQFF.

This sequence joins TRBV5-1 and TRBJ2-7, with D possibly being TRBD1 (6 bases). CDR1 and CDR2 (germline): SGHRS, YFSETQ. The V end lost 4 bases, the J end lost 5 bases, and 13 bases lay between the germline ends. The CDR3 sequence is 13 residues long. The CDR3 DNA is TGCGCCAGCAGCCCAGACAGGCTGGACGAGCAGTACTTC. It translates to CASSPDRLDEQYF.

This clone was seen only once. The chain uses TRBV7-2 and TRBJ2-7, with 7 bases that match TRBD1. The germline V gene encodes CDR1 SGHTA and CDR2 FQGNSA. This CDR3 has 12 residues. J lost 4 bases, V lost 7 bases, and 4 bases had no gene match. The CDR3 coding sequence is TGTGCCAGCACCGAGACAGGGTACGAGCAGTACTTC. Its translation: CASTETGYEQYF.

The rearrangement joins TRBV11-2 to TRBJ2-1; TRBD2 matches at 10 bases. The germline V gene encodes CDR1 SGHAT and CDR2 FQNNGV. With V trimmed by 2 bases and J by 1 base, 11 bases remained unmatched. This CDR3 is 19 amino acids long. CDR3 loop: CASSLSTPSGSRSYNEQFF. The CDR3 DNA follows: TGTGCCAGCAGCTTAAGTACGCCTAGCGGGAGCAGGTCCTACAATGAGCAGTTCTTC.

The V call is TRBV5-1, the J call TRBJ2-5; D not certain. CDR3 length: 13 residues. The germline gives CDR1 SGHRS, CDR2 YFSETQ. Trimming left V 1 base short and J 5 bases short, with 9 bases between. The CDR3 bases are TGCGCCAGCAGCTTGTCTTCTCGGGAGACCCAGTACTTC. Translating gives CASSLSSRETQYF. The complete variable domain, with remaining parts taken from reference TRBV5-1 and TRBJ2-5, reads KAGVTQTPRYLIKTRGQQVTLSCSPISGHRSVSWYQQTPGQGLQFLFEYFSETQRNKGNFPGRFSGRQFSNSRSEMNVSTLELGDSALYLCASSLSSRETQYFGPGTRLLVL.

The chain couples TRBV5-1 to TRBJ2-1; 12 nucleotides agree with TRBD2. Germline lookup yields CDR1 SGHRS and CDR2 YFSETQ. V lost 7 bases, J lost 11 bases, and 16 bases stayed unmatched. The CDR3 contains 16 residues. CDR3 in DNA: TGCGCCAGCCAGCCTCTAACCCTAGCGGGAGGGCCAAAGCAGTTCTTC. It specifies CASQPLTLAGGPKQFF.